One sample yielded the 22 T cell receptor beta chains listed below, sequenced in a study of shared clonotypes between healthy human individuals. Here immunoSEQ multiplex PCR was the method, and the copy in TCRdb shows in-frame clones only, minus some. The table lists approximately 2.5 million clones, 90% to 95% of them singletons. Sequenced sample: naive CD4+ T cells from PBMCs. The subset denotes: CD45RA+ positively selected. Receptors were obtained from a man between 18 and 35 years old in good health. Some clones in this sample may be carry-over from other donors' samples.

Regarding this clone: Other DNA sequences within the sample encode an identical CDR3. The rearrangement uses TRBV2 and TRBJ1-5; D is undetermined. CDR3 length: 12 amino acids. Germline CDR1 and CDR2: SNHLY and FYNNEI. Trimming removed 4 bases from V and 3 bases from J, with 4 bases in between. The CDR3 nucleotides are TGTGCCAGCAGTGGACCCAATCAGCCCCAGCATTTT. This sequence encodes CASSGPNQPQHF.

The chain combines TRBV28 with TRBJ2-5, with 7 bases identical to TRBD2. Trimming removed 7 bases from V and 5 bases from J; junction bases left unmatched: 13. The germline V gene has CDR1 MDHEN and CDR2 SYDVKM. The CDR3 is 15 amino acids. The DNA of the CDR3 is TGTGCCAGCACCCCATCCTTCGGGGGAGGGGAGACCCAGTACTTC. Amino acid sequence: CASTPSFGGGETQYF.

The chain couples TRBV5-1 to TRBJ2-3, with D perhaps TRBD2 (6 bases). The CDR3 contains 15 residues. The germline V and J ends were trimmed by 3 bases and 1 base, with 12 bases remaining between them. Germline V gene lookup returns CDR1 SGHRS and CDR2 YFSETQ. The CDR3 loop reads CASSSGVWGTDTQYF. The CDR3 DNA reads as TGCGCCAGCAGCTCGGGGGTATGGGGCACAGATACGCAGTATTTT.

The chain uses TRBV27 and TRBJ2-5; TRBD1 matches 7 bases. V lost 3 bases, J lost 0 bases, and 10 bases stayed unmatched. This CDR3 contains 17 residues. Germline loops: CDR1 MNHEY, CDR2 SMNVEV (reference sequence). The CDR3 loop is CASSLRRDSQNQETQYF. Here the CDR3 DNA reads TGTGCCAGCAGTTTGCGTAGGGACAGCCAAAACCAAGAGACCCAGTACTTC.

The CDR3: CASSAWENTGELFF. CDR3 DNA: TGTGCCAGCAGCGCCTGGGAGAACACCGGGGAGCTGTTTTTT. The gene calls are TRBV28 and TRBJ2-2, with D uncertain. The CDR3 spans 14 residues. Deletions cut 6 bases from V and 1 base from J, with 9 bases between. Germline V gives CDR1 MDHEN, CDR2 SYDVKM.

The CDR3 region is CASSYGGLGYGYTF. The CDR3 bases are TGCGCCAGCAGCTACGGGGGTTTAGGCTATGGCTACACCTTC. This sequence joins TRBV5-1 and TRBJ1-2; perhaps TRBD1 as D (5 bases). The V gene lost 3 bases and the J gene lost 4 bases, with 13 bases spanning the gap. The CDR3 loop spans 14 amino acids. Germline V gene data show CDR1 as SGHRS and CDR2 as YFSETQ. Complete variable domain (other parts from reference TRBV5-1 and TRBJ1-2): KAGVTQTPRYLIKTRGQQVTLSCSPISGHRSVSWYQQTPGQGLQFLFEYFSETQRNKGNFPGRFSGRQFSNSRSEMNVSTLELGDSALYLCASSYGGLGYGYTFGSGTRLTVV.

The sample holds one count of this clone. The rearrangement links TRBV11-3 to TRBJ2-1, with a weak D call TRBD2 (6 bases). The CDR3 sequence is 15 residues long. Germline V gene sequence: CDR1 SGHNT, CDR2 YENEEA. Trimming removed 1 base at V and 7 bases at J, with 14 bases between. CDR3 in amino acids: CASSLARGSRNEQFF. The DNA of the CDR3 is TGTGCCAGCAGCTTAGCCCGGGGGAGTAGGAATGAGCAGTTCTTC.

This rearrangement joins TRBV18 to TRBJ2-4; D possibly matches TRBD1 or TRBD2 (7 bases each). CDR3 length equals 15 residues. Germline V gene sequence: CDR1 KGHSH, CDR2 LQKENI. Trimming cost V 0 bases and J 8 bases, with 14 bases left between them. Written as DNA, the CDR3 is TGTGCCAGCTCACCACCGGAGGGGGCGGGAGACATTCAGTACTTC. Its translation: CASSPPEGAGDIQYF.

The rearrangement links TRBV10-2 to TRBJ2-1, with D unresolved. V shed 6 bases and J shed 0 bases, with 6 bases lying between them. The length of the CDR3 is 13 residues. The germline V gene has CDR1 WSHSY and CDR2 SAAADI. CDR3: CASRESSYNEQFF. In DNA, the CDR3 is TGCGCCAGCAGGGAAAGCTCCTACAATGAGCAGTTCTTC.

The chain combines TRBV13 with TRBJ2-5; D uncertain. Trimming cost V 3 bases and J 5 bases, with 4 bases left between them. The CDR3 spans 11 residues. The V gene's germline CDR1 is PRHDT and CDR2 FYEKMQ (reference sequence). The CDR3 coding sequence is TGTGCCAGCAGCTTGAATGAGACCCAGTACTTC. Translation gives CASSLNETQYF.

The chain recombines TRBV4-2 with TRBJ2-7; D call uncertain. CDR1 and CDR2 from the germline V gene are LGHNA and YNFKEQ. V gave up 1 base and J gave up 0 bases, with 7 bases separating them. CDR3 size: 14 residues. The CDR3, as DNA: TGTGCCAGCAGCCAAGGTCCAGGCTCCTACGAGCAGTACTTC. It encodes CASSQGPGSYEQYF.

This chain joins TRBV10-2 and TRBJ2-7, with 12 nucleotides matching TRBD1. With V trimmed by 7 bases and J by 2 bases, 6 bases remained unmatched. CDR3 length: 15 amino acids. CDR1 is WSHSY, CDR2 SAAADI, per germline. CDR3 bases: TGCGCCAGCACAAAGGGGACAGGGGGCACCTACGAGCAGTACTTC. Protein sequence: CASTKGTGGTYEQYF.

The J gene is TRBJ1-2, the V gene TRBV28; D not certain. Germline lookup yields CDR1 MDHEN and CDR2 SYDVKM. V was trimmed by 5 bases and J by 8 bases, leaving 12 bases between them. This CDR3 spans 12 amino acids. The CDR3: CASSPTLRGYTF. The CDR3 DNA sequence: TGTGCCAGCAGTCCGACCTTAAGGGGCTACACCTTC.

Points on this clone: Other nucleotide sequences in the sample specify the same CDR3. The rearrangement links TRBV4-3 to TRBJ1-5; no clear D. Germline values: CDR1 LGHNA, CDR2 YSLEER. CDR3 length equals 13 residues. V was clipped by 0 bases and J by 4 bases, with 4 bases between them. The CDR3 spells CASSQERNQPQHF. The CDR3 DNA is TGCGCCAGCAGCCAAGAACGGAATCAGCCCCAGCATTTT.

The chain is built from TRBV27 and TRBJ1-5; TRBD1 agrees at 8 bases. Germline V gene lookup returns CDR1 MNHEY and CDR2 SMNVEV (reference sequence). This CDR3 spans 14 amino acids. Trimming at V came to 6 bases and at J to 5 bases, leaving 6 bases not matched to a gene. The CDR3 protein is CASSLDREYQPQHF. The CDR3 DNA follows: TGTGCCAGCAGCCTGGACAGGGAGTATCAGCCCCAGCATTTT.

The V and J genes are TRBV19 and TRBJ2-7, with a weak D call TRBD1 (6 bases). Trimming removed 5 bases at V and 0 bases at J, with 17 bases between. This CDR3 contains 16 residues. Germline values: CDR1 LNHDA, CDR2 SQIVND (reference sequence). CDR3 region: CASSPPSRGFSYEQYF. The CDR3 region has the DNA TGTGCCAGTAGTCCCCCGAGCAGGGGCTTCTCCTACGAGCAGTACTTC.

This clone was counted a single time. The chain uses TRBV5-5 and TRBJ2-7; D gene uncertain. Germline assignment: CDR1 SGHKS and CDR2 YYEKEE (reference sequence). V gave up 0 bases and J gave up 6 bases, with 4 bases separating them. The CDR3 totals 11 residues. Here the CDR3 DNA reads TGTGCCAGCAGCTTGGAGGCCGAGCAGTACTTC. Translating gives CASSLEAEQYF.

The V and J genes are TRBV5-1 and TRBJ1-1; TRBD1 might be the D (6 bases). Germline values: CDR1 SGHRS, CDR2 YFSETQ. The V end lost 2 bases, the J end lost 2 bases, and 13 bases lay between the germline ends. The length of the CDR3 is 15 residues. CDR3 amino acids: CASSFGGQLNTEAFF. Here the CDR3 DNA reads TGCGCCAGCAGCTTCGGCGGACAGTTAAACACTGAAGCTTTCTTT.

V is TRBV29-1 and J is TRBJ2-1, with D perhaps assigned TRBD1 or TRBD2 (5 bases each). This CDR3 region has 14 residues. Germline lookup yields CDR1 SQVTM and CDR2 ANQGSEA. V was clipped by 7 bases and J by 5 bases, with 18 bases between them. The CDR3: CSANKGRANNEQFF. CDR3 nucleotides: TGCAGCGCCAATAAGGGGCGGGCCAACAATGAGCAGTTCTTC.

Worth noting for this clone: A much larger clone is a single base away; this may be a read error. This sample also contains other DNA sequences that code for the same CDR3. The V gene is TRBV27, the J gene TRBJ1-1, with no clear D. V was trimmed by 2 bases and J by 1 base, leaving 5 bases between them. The CDR3 is 13 amino acids. The germline V gene has CDR1 MNHEY and CDR2 SMNVEV (reference sequence). For the CDR3, the DNA is TGTGCCAGCAGTTTACAGGAGAACACTGAAGCTTTCTTT. This sequence encodes CASSLQENTEAFF.

The V call is TRBV2, the J call TRBJ2-2; D gene ambiguous. Trimming pared 5 bases from V and 1 base from J, leaving 8 bases between. The CDR3 runs to 14 residues. Germline V CDR1 and CDR2: SNHLY, FYNNEI. CDR3 sequence reads: CASSRKENTGELFF. CDR3 coding DNA: TGTGCCAGCAGTAGGAAAGAGAACACCGGGGAGCTGTTTTTT.

The chain has TRBV7-2 and TRBJ1-2, with D maybe TRBD1 (5 bases). The CDR3 length is 15 residues. Germline V lookup: CDR1 SGHTA, CDR2 FQGNSA. Deletions cut 2 bases from V and 6 bases from J, with 16 bases between. The CDR3, as DNA: TGTGCCAGCAGCTTAAGGGCTAGGGGTAGCGATGGCTACACCTTC. Its translation is CASSLRARGSDGYTF.